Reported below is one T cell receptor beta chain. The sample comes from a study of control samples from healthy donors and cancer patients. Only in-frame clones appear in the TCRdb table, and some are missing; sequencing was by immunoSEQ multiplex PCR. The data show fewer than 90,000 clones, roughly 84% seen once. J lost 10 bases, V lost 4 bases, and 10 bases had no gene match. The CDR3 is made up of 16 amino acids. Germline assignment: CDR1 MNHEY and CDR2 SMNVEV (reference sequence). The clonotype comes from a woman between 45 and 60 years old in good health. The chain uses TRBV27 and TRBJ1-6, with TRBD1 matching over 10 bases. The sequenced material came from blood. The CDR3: CASSSLGQGVLSPLHF. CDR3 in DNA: TGTGCCAGCAGTTCCTTAGGACAGGGGGTATTGTCACCCCTCCACTTT.